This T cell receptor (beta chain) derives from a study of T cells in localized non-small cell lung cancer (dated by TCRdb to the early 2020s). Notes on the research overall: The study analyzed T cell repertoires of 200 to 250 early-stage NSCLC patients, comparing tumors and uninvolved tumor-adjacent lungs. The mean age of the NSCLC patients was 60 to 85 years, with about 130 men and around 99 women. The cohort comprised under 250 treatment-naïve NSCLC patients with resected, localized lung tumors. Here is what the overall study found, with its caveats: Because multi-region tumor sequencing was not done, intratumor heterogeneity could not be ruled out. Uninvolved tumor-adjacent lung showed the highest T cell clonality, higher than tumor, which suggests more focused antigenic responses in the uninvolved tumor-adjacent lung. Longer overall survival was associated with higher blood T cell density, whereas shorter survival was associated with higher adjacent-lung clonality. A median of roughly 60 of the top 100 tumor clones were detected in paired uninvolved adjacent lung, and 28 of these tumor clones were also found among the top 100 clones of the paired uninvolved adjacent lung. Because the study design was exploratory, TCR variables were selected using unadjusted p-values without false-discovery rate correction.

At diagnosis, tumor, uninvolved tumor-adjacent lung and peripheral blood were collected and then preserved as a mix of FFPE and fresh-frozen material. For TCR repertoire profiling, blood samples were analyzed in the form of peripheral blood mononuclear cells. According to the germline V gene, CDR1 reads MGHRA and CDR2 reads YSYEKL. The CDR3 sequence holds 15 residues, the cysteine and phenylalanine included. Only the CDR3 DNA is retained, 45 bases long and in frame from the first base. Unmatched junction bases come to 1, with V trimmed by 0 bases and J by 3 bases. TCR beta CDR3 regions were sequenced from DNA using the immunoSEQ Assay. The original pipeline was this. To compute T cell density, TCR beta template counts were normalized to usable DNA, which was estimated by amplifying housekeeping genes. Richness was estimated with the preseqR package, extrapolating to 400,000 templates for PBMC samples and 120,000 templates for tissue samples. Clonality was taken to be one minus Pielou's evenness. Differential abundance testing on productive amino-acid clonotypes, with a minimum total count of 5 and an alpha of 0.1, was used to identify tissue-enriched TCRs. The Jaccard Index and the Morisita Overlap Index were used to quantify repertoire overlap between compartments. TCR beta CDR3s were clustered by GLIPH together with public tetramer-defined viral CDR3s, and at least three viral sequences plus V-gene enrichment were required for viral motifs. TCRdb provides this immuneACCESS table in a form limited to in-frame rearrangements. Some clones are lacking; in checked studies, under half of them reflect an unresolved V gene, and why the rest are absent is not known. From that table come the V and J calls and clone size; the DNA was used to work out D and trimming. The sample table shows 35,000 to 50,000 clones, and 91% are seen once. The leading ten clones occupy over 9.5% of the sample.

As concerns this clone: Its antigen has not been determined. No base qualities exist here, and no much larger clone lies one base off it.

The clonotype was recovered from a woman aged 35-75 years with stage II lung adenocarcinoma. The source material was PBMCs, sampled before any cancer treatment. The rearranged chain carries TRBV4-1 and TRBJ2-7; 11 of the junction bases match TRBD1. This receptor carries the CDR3 CASSQDGTGGYEQYF. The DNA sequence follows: TGCGCCAGCAGCCAAGACGGGACAGGGGGCTACGAGCAGTACTTC.